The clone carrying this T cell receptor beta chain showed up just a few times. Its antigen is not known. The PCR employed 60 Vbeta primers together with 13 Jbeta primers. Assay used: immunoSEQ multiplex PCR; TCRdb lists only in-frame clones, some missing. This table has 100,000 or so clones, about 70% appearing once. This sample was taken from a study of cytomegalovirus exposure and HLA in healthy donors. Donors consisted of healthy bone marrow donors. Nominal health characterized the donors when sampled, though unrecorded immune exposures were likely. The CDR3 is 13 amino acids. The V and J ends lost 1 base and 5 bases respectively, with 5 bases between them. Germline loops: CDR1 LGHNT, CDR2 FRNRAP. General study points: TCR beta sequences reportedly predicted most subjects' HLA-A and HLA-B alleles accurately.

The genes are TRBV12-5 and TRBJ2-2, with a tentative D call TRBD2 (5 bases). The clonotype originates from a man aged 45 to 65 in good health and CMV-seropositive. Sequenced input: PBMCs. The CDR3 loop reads CASGLGRTGELFF. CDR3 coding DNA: TGTGCTAGTGGTTTGGGGAGGACCGGGGAGCTGTTTTTT.